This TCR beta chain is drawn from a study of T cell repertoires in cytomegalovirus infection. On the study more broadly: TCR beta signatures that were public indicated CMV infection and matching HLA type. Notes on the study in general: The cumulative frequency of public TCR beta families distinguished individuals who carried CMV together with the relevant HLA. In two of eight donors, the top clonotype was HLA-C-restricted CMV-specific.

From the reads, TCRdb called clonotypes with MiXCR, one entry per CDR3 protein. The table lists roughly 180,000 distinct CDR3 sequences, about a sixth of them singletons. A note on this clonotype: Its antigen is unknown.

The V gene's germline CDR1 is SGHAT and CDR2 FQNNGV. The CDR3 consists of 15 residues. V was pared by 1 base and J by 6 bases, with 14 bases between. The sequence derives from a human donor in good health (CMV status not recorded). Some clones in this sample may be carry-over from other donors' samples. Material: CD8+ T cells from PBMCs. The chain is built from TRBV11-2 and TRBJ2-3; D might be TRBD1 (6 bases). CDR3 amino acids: CASSLAGDGSDTQYF. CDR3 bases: TGTGCCAGCAGCTTAGCAGGGGACGGCTCGGATACGCAGTATTTT.